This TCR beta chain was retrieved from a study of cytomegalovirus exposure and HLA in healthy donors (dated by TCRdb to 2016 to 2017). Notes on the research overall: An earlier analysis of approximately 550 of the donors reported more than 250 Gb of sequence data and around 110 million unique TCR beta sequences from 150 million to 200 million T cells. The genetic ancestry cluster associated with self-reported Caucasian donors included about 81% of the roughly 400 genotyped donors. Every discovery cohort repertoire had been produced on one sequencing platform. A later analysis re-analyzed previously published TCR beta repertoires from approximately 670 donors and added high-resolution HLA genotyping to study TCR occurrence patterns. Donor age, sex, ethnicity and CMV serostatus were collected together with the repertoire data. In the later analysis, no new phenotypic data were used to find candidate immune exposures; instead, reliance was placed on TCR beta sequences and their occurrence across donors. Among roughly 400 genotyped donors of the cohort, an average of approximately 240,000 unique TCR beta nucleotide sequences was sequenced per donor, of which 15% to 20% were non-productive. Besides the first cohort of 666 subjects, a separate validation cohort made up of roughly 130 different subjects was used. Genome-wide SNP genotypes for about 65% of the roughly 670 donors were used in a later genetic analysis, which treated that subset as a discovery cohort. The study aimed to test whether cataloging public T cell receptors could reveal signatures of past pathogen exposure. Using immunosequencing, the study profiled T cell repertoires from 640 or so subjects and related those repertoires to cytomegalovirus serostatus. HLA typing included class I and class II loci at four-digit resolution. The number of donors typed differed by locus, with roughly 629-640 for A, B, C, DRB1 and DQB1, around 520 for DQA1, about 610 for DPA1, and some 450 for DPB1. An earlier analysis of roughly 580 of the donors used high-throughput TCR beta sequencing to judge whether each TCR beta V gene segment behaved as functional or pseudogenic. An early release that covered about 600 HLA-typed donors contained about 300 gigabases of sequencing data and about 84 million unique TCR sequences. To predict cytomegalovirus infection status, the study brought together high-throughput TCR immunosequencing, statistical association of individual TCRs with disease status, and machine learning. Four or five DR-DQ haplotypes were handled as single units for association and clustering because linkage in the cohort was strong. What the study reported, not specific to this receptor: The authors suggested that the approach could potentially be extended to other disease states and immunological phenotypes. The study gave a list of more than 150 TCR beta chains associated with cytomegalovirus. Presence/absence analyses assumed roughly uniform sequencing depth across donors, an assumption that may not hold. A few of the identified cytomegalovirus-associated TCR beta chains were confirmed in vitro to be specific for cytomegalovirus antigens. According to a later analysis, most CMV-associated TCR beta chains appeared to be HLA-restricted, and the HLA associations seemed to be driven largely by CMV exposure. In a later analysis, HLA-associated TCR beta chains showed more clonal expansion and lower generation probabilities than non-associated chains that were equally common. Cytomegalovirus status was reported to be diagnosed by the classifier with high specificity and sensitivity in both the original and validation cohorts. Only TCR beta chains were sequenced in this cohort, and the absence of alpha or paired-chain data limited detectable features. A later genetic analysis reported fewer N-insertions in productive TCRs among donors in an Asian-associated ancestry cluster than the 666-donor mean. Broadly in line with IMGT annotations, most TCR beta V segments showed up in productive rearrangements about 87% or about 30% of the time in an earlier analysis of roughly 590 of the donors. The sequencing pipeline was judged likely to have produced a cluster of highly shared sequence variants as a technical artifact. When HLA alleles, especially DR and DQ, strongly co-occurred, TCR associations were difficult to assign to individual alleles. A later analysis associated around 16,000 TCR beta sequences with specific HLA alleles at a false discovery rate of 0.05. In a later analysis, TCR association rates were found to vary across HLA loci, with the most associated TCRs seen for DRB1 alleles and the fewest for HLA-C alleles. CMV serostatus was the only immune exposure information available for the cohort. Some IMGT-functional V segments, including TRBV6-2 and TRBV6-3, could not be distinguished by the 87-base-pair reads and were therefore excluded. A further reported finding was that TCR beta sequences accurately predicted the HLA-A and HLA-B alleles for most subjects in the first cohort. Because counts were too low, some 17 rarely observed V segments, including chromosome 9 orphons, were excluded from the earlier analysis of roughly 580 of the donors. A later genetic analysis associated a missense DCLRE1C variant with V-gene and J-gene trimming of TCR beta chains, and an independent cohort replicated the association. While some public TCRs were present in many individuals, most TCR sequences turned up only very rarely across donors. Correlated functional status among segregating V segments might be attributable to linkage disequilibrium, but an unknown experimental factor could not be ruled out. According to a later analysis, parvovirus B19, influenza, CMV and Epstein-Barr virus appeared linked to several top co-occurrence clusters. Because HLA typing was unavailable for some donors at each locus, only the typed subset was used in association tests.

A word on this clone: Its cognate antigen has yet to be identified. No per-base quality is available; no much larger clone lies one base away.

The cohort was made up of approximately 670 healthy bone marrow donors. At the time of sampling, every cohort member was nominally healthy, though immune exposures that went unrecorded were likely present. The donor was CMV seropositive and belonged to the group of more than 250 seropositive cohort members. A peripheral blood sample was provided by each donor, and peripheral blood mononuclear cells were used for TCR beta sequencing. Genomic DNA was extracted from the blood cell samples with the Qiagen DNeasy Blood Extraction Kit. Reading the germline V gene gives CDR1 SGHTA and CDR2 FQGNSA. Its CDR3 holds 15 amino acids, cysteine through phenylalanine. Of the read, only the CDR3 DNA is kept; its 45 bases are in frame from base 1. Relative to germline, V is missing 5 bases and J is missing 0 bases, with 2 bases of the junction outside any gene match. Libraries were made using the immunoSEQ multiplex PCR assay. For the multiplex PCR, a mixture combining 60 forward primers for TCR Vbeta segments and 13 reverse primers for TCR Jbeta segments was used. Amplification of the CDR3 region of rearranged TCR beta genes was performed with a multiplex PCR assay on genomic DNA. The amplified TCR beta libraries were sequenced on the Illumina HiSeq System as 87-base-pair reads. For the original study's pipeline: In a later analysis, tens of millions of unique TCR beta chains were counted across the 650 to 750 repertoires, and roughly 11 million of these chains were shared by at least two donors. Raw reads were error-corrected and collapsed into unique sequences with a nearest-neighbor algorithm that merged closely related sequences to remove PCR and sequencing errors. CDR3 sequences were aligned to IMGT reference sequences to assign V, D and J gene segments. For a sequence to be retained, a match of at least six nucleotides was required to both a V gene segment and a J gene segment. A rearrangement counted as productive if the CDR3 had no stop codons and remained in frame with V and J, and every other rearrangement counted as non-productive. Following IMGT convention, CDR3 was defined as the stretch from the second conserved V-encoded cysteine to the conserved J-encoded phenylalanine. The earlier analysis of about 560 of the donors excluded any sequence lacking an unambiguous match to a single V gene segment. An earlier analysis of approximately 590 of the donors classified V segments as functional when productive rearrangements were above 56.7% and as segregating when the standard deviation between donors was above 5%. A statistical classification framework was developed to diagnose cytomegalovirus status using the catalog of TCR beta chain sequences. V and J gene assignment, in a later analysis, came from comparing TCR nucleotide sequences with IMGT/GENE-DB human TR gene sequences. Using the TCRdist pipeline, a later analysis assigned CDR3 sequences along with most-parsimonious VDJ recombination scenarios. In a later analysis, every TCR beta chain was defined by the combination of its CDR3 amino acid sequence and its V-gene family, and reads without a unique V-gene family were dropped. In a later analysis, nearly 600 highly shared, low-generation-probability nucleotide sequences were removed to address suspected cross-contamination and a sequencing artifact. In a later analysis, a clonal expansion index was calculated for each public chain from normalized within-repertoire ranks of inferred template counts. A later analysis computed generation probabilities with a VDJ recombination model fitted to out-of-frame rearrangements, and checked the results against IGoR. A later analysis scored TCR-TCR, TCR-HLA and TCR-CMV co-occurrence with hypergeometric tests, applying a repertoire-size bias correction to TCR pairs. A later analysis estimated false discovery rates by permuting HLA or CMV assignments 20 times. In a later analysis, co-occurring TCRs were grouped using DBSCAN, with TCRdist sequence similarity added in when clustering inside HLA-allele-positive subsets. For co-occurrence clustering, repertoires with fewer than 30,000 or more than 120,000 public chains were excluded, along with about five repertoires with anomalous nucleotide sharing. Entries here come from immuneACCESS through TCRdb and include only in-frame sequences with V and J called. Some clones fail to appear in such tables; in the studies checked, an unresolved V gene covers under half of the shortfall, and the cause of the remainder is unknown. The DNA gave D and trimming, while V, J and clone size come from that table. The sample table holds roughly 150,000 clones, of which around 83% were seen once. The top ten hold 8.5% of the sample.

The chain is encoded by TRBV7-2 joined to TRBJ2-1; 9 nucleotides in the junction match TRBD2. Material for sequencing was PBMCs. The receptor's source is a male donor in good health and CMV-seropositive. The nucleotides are TGTGCCAGCAGCAATAGCGGGAGCTCCTACAATGAGCAGTTCTTC. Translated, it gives CASSNSGSSYNEQFF.